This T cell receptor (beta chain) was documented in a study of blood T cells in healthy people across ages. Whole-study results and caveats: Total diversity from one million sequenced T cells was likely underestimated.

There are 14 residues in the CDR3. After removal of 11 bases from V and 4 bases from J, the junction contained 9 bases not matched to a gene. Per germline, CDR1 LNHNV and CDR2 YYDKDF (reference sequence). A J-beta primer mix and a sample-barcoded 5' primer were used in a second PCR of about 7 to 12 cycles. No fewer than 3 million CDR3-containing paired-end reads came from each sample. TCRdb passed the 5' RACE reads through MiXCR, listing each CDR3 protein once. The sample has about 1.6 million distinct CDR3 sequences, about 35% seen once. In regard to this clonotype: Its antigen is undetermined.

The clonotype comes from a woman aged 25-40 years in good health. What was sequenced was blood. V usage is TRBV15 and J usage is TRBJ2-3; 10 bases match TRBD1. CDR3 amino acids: CASSTGGQADTQYF. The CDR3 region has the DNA TGTGCCTCTTCGACAGGGGGCCAGGCAGATACGCAGTATTTT.